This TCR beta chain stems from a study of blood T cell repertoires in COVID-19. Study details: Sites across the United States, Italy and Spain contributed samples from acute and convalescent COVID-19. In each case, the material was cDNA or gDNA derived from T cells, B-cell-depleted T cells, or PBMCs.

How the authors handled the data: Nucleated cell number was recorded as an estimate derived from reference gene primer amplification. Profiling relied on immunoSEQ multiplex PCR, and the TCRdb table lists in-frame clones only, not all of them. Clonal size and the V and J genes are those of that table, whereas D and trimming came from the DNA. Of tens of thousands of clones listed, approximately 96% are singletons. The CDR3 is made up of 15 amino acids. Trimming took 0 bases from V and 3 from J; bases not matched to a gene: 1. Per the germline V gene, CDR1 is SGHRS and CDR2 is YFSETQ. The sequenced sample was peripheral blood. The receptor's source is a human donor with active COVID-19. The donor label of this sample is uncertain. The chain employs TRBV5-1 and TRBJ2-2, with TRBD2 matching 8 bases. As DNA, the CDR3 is TGCGCCAGCAGCTTGGTACTAGCGGACACCGGGGAGCTGTTTTTT. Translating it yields CASSLVLADTGELFF.